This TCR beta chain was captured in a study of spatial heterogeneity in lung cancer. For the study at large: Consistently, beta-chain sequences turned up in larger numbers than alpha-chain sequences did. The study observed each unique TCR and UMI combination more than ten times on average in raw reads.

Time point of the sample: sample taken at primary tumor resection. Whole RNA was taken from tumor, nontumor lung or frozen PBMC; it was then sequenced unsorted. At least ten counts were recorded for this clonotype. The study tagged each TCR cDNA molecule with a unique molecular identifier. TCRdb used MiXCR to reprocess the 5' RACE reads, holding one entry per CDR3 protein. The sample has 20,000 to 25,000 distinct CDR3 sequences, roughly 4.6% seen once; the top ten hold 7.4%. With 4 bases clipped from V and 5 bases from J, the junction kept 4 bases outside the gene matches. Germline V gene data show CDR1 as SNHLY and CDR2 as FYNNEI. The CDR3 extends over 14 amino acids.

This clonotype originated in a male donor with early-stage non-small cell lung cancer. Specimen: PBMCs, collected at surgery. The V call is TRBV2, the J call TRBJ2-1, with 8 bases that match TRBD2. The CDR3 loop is CASSAGRGNNEQFF. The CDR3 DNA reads TGTGCCAGCAGTGCCGGGAGGGGAAACAATGAGCAGTTCTTC.